This is a list of T cell receptor beta chains from one sample in a study of cytomegalovirus exposure and HLA in healthy donors. Assay used: immunoSEQ multiplex PCR; TCRdb lists only in-frame clones, some missing. In the table there are approximately 97,000 clones, roughly three quarters of which are singletons. The specimen was PBMCs. Receptors were obtained from a male donor in good health and CMV-seropositive. CDR3s include the opening cysteine and the closing phenylalanine or tryptophan. Fields, in order: CDR3 length, J gene, D gene, V gene, clone size, CDR3 DNA, CDR3 protein. D genes are given only for firm matches. Some rows mark clone size as missing; the rest say once, few, many or name a class of expanded clone.

>16|TRBJ2-3|NA|TRBV21-1|NA
TGTGCCAGCAGCAAAGTTACAGGGGGCCGCACAGATACGCAGTATTTT
CASSKVTGGRTDTQYF
>14|TRBJ2-2|NA|TRBV4-3|NA
TGCGCCAGCAGCCAAGAAGGGGGCACCGGGGAGCTGTTTTTT
CASSQEGGTGELFF
>15|TRBJ2-1|TRBD2|TRBV7-7|once
TGTGCCAGCAGCCCGCAAGCGGGAGTGGTAAATGAGCAGTTCTTC
CASSPQAGVVNEQFF
>16|TRBJ2-5|TRBD2|TRBV18|NA
TGTGCCAGCTCATCCTTGCGGGAGACCACCAGGGAGACCCAGTACTTC
CASSSLRETTRETQYF
>18|TRBJ1-2|TRBD1|TRBV7-2|NA
TGTGCCAGCAGCTTACGGCCCGGGACAGGGGGACCCAACTATGGCTACACCTTC
CASSLRPGTGGPNYGYTF
>13|TRBJ2-5|TRBD1|TRBV29-1|NA
TGCAGCGCCAAGGGACAGGGGGGGGAGACCCAGTACTTC
CSAKGQGGETQYF
>13|TRBJ1-1|NA|TRBV29-1|NA
TGCAGCGTTGAAGGGTTAGAGAACACTGAAGCTTTCTTT
CSVEGLENTEAFF
>16|TRBJ2-1|NA|TRBV4-3|NA
TGCGCCAGCAGCCAAGATTATACGAGCTCCTACAATGAGCAGTTCTTC
CASSQDYTSSYNEQFF
>14|TRBJ2-3|TRBD2|TRBV7-9|NA
TGTGCCAGCAGCTTTGTCGGGGGGACAGATACGCAGTATTTT
CASSFVGGTDTQYF
>14|TRBJ2-5|NA|TRBV7-8|once
TGTGCCAGCAGCTTAACGCGAGATCAAGAGACCCAGTACTTC
CASSLTRDQETQYF
>16|TRBJ1-4|TRBD1|TRBV7-2|NA
TGTGCCAGCAGCCCTTGGACAGGGGGAGCTAATGAAAAACTGTTTTTT
CASSPWTGGANEKLFF
>16|TRBJ2-5|TRBD1|TRBV7-8|NA
TGTGCCAGCAGCCGTCTAGGGACAGCTAACCAAGAGACCCAGTACTTC
CASSRLGTANQETQYF
>16|TRBJ2-1|NA|TRBV7-2|few
TGTGCCAGCAGCCGCGGCGGGGGCGGCCTTACCAATGAGCAGTTCTTC
CASSRGGGGLTNEQFF
>15|TRBJ2-7|TRBD2|TRBV28|NA
TGTGCCAGCAGTTCTCTAGCGGGAGTAGACTACGAGCAGTACTTC
CASSSLAGVDYEQYF
>12|TRBJ1-2|NA|TRBV5-1|few
TGCGCCAGCAGCCGGGGGGCGTCTGGCTACACCTTC
CASSRGASGYTF